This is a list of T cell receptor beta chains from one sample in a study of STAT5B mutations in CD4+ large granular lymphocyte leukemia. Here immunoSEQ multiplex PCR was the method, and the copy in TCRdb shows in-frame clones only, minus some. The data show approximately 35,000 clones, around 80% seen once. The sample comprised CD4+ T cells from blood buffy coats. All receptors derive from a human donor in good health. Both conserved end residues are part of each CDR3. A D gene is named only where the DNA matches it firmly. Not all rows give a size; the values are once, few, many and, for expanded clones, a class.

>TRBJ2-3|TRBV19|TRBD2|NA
CASSIEGPPGGTQYF
TGTGCCAGTAGTATCGAAGGGCCCCCCGGGGGGACGCAGTATTTT
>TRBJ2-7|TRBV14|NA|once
CASSYRRGAYEQYF
TGTGCCAGCAGTTACCGCAGGGGTGCGTACGAGCAGTACTTC
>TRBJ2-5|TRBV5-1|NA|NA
CASSSLTEETQYF
TGCGCCAGCAGCTCACTCACCGAGGAGACCCAGTACTTC
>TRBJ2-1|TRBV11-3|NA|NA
CASSSLARAGDEQFF
TGTGCCAGCAGCTCGCTAGCGCGGGCCGGGGATGAGCAGTTCTTC
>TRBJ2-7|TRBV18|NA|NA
CASSPNGIGYEQYF
TGTGCCAGCTCACCAAATGGGATCGGCTACGAGCAGTACTTC
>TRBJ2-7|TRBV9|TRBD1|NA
CASSPRQGLGSYEQYF
TGTGCCAGCAGCCCCCGACAGGGCTTGGGTTCCTACGAGCAGTACTTC
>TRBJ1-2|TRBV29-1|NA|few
CSVEEQVNYGYTF
TGCAGCGTTGAAGAACAGGTTAACTATGGCTACACCTTC
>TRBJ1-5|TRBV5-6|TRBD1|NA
CASSLGQFNQPQHF
TGTGCCAGCAGCCTGGGACAGTTCAATCAGCCCCAGCATTTT
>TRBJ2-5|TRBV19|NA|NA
CATKETGAVQETQYF
TGTGCCACTAAAGAGACGGGGGCGGTACAAGAGACCCAGTACTTC
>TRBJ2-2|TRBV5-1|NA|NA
CASHLTGELFF
TGCGCCAGCCACTTAACCGGGGAGCTGTTTTTT
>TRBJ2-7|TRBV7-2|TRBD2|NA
CASSPGTSETYEQYF
TGTGCCAGCAGCCCCGGGACTAGCGAGACCTACGAGCAGTACTTC
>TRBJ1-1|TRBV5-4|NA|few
CASSPRTAREAFF
TGTGCCAGCAGCCCTCGGACAGCACGTGAAGCTTTCTTT
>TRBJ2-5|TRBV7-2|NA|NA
CASSLTEVTQYF
TGTGCCAGCAGCCTAACAGAGGTGACCCAGTACTTC
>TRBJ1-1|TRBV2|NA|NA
CASRETRGGRDTEAFF
TGTGCCAGCAGGGAGACCCGAGGGGGAAGGGACACTGAAGCTTTCTTT
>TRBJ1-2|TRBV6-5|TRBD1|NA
CASSYGGQESFGYTF
TGTGCCAGCAGTTACGGGGGACAGGAATCGTTTGGCTACACCTTC
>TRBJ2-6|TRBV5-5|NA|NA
CASSWRSPAGSGANVLTF
TGTGCCAGCAGCTGGCGATCCCCGGCGGGATCTGGGGCCAACGTCCTGACTTTC
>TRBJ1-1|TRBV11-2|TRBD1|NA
CASSLEGRGRTFF
TGTGCCAGCAGCTTAGAAGGCAGGGGGCGGACTTTCTTT
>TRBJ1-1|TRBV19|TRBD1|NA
CASSIQFRGVNTEAFF
TGTGCCAGTAGTATTCAGTTCAGGGGGGTGAACACTGAAGCTTTCTTT
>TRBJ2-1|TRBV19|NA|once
CASQPSTIRFEQFF
TGTGCCAGCCAACCGTCGACTATTCGTTTTGAGCAGTTCTTC
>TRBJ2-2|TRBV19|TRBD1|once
CASSPLVGRGRTGELFF
TGTGCCAGTAGTCCCCTGGTAGGCAGGGGGCGGACCGGGGAGCTGTTTTTT
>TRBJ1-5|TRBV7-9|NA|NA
CASSLEGPTVVYQPQHF
TGTGCCAGCAGCTTAGAGGGGCCGACCGTTGTTTATCAGCCCCAGCATTTT
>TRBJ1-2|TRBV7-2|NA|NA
CASQSTGTTTNYGYTF
TGTGCCAGCCAATCAACCGGGACAACCACTAACTATGGCTACACCTTC
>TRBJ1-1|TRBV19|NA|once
CASSIIAVLNTEAFF
TGTGCCAGTAGTATAATCGCAGTTCTGAACACTGAAGCTTTCTTT
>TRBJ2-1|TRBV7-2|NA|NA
CASSLVGRGNEQFF
TGTGCCAGCAGCTTAGTGGGCAGGGGAAATGAGCAGTTCTTC
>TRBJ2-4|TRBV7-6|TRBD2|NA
CASRLMSGALAKNIQYF
TGTGCCAGCAGATTGATGAGCGGGGCCCTAGCCAAAAACATTCAGTACTTC